This entry describes one T cell receptor (beta chain). As yet, its antigen is unknown. Germline trimming cut 5 bases from V and 6 bases from J; bases unmatched to any gene: 21. The CDR3 loop spans 20 amino acids. Germline CDR1 is MNHEY and CDR2 is SMNVEV (reference sequence). The sample comes from a study of OX40 agonist ivuxolimab in advanced cancers. General observations from the study: The study found that CD8+ T cells averaged more expanded clones than CD4+.

The repertoire was sequenced with immunoSEQ multiplex PCR; TCRdb's copy has only in-frame clones and lacks some. The table shows around 100,000 clones, with roughly 89% occurring only once. The input for sequencing was CD4+ or CD8+ T cells sorted from blood, taken in a trial of the OX40 agonist ivuxolimab. This chain links TRBV27 with TRBJ1-4; the match to TRBD1 covers 10 bases. This receptor was taken from an adult with an advanced solid tumor such as melanoma, head and neck, liver or kidney cancer. CDR3 residues: CASSLQGYPGTGDKDEKLFF. CDR3 sequence (DNA): TGTGCCAGCAGTCTCCAAGGGTATCCCGGGACAGGGGATAAGGATGAAAAACTGTTTTTT.